Shown below are 3 T cell receptor beta chains from a single sample sequenced in a study of type 1 regulatory T cells. Their antigens are not known. TCRdb re-analysed the reads in MiXCR, keeping a single row per CDR3 protein. The profile covers 25,000 or so distinct CDR3 sequences, with around 77% appearing a single time and 13% to 15% taken by the ten largest. The sequencing input was cultured T cells, either the whole culture or a sorted T cell fraction (not recorded which). The subset here: Tr1-enriched cell product generated in vitro against host alloantigens. Receptor source: a human donor in good health.

The CDR3 region is CASRVQTNTGELFF. The CDR3, as DNA: TGTGCCAGCCGGGTGCAGACGAACACCGGGGAGCTGTTTTTT. The chain joins TRBV7-6 to TRBJ2-2; D uncertain. The CDR3 has 14 residues. CDR1 and CDR2 (germline): SGHVS, FNYEAQ. Deletions cut 8 bases from V and 0 bases from J, with 10 bases between.

The chain employs TRBV19 and TRBJ2-3; the D gene is possibly TRBD1 (5 bases). Germline V gives CDR1 LNHDA, CDR2 SQIVND (reference sequence). The CDR3 sequence is 15 residues long. Trimming pared 6 bases from V and 1 base from J, leaving 14 bases between. The CDR3 DNA follows: TGTGCCAGTAGGACCACTGACAGACGCACAGATACGCAGTATTTT. It yields the protein CASRTTDRRTDTQYF.

J is TRBJ2-2 and V is TRBV6-2 or TRBV6-3; possible D gene TRBD1, 5 bases. The V and J ends lost 7 bases and 4 bases respectively, with 19 bases between them. Per germline, CDR1 MNHEY and CDR2 SVGEGT. The CDR3 spans 16 residues. The CDR3 loop reads CASNIGATAPTGELFF. The CDR3 bases are TGTGCCAGCAATATTGGCGCGACAGCCCCCACCGGGGAGCTGTTTTTT.